Following are 15 T cell receptor beta chains from one sample sequenced in a study of STAT5B mutations in CD4+ large granular lymphocyte leukemia. Produced via immunoSEQ multiplex PCR; TCRdb's table is partial and in-frame only. The repertoire holds approximately 21,000 clones, 60% to 85% seen once, with 0.4% to 0.45% in the top ten. What was sequenced was CD4+ T cells from blood buffy coats. The origin of the receptors is a human donor in good health.

V usage is TRBV5-6 and J usage is TRBJ1-6; 8 bases are shared with TRBD1. The CDR3 runs to 16 residues. Germline V CDR1 and CDR2: SGHDT, YYEEEE. Losses at the gene ends were 1 base for V and 5 bases for J; bases not matched to a gene: 5. DNA of the CDR3: TGTGCCAGCAGCTTGAGAACAGGGGGTAATAATTCACCCCTCCACTTT. As protein: CASSLRTGGNNSPLHF.

This chain's CDR3 is CASIRTSGGTQYF. CDR3 nucleotide sequence: TGTGCCAGCATCAGAACTAGCGGGGGAACCCAGTACTTC. This chain connects TRBV7-2 to TRBJ2-5; 11 bases line up with TRBD2. This CDR3 region has 13 residues. CDR1 SGHTA and CDR2 FQGNSA come from the germline V gene. V was clipped by 7 bases and J by 8 bases; unmatched bases: 6.

The V call is TRBV28, the J call TRBJ2-1; weak D call: TRBD1 (6 bases). This CDR3 is 13 amino acids long. Germline V gene lookup returns CDR1 MDHEN and CDR2 SYDVKM. V lost 7 bases to trimming and J lost 3 bases, with 10 bases between them. Here the CDR3 reads CASIGTSYNEQFF. In DNA, the CDR3 is TGTGCCAGCATAGGGACAAGCTACAATGAGCAGTTCTTC.

The CDR3 bases are TGCGCCAGCAGCCAAGTCAGGGAGACTGAAGCTTTCTTT. Amino acid sequence: CASSQVRETEAFF. The rearrangement joins TRBV4-3 to TRBJ1-1; D may be TRBD1 (5 bases). CDR1 and CDR2 from the germline V gene are LGHNA and YSLEER. The CDR3 is made up of 13 amino acids. Trimming removed 1 base at V and 5 bases at J, with 8 bases between.

The genes are TRBV6-5 and TRBJ1-1, with a tentative D call TRBD1 (5 bases). The germline gives CDR1 MNHEY, CDR2 SVGAGI. The V gene lost 1 base and the J gene lost 6 bases, with 18 bases spanning the gap. This CDR3 has 16 amino acids. CDR3 loop: CASSYFGGGVGAEAFF. CDR3 bases: TGTGCCAGCAGTTACTTCGGCGGGGGTGTGGGGGCTGAAGCTTTCTTT.

V is TRBV5-4 and J is TRBJ2-2; 8 bases map to TRBD2. V was clipped by 4 bases and J by 7 bases; unmatched bases: 12. Per the germline V gene, CDR1 is SGHNT and CDR2 is YYREEE (reference sequence). The CDR3 runs 16 residues. The CDR3 protein is CASSQGIAGYGGELFF. CDR3 in DNA: TGTGCCAGCAGCCAGGGGATAGCGGGATACGGCGGGGAGCTGTTTTTT. The full variable domain, its missing parts supplied by reference TRBV5-4 and TRBJ2-2, is ETGVTQSPTHLIKTRGQQVTLRCSSQSGHNTVSWYQQALGQGPQFIFQYYREEENGRGNFPPRFSGLQFPNYSSELNVNALELDDSALYLCASSQGIAGYGGELFFGEGSRLTVL.

The gene calls are TRBV18 and TRBJ1-1; D unresolved. The V and J ends lost 1 base and 0 bases respectively, with 15 bases between them. Germline V CDR1 and CDR2: KGHSH, LQKENI. This CDR3 contains 17 residues. This CDR3 is CASSPLGPSPLNTEAFF. Written as DNA, the CDR3 is TGTGCCAGCTCACCACTGGGCCCATCCCCTTTGAACACTGAAGCTTTCTTT.

This clone was observed a single time. The V and J genes are TRBV5-4 and TRBJ1-4; TRBD1 matches at 7 bases. This CDR3 has 15 amino acids. J gave up 2 bases and V 2 bases, and 3 bases lay outside the gene matches. Germline assignment: CDR1 SGHNT and CDR2 YYREEE (reference sequence). CDR3 in DNA: TGTGCCAGCAGCTTACAGACAGGGACTAATGAAAAACTGTTTTTT. Amino acids: CASSLQTGTNEKLFF.

The chain couples TRBV5-6 to TRBJ2-3; D remains ambiguous. From germline, CDR1 is SGHDT and CDR2 YYEEEE. V lost 3 bases and J lost 3, with 17 bases in between. This CDR3 has 16 residues. This chain's CDR3 is CASSSRIYRTTDTQYF. Here the CDR3 DNA reads TGTGCCAGCAGCTCAAGGATATACCGGACGACAGATACGCAGTATTTT. Combining the CDR3 with reference TRBV5-6 and TRBJ2-3 gives the whole variable domain DAGVTQSPTHLIKTRGQQVTLRCSPKSGHDTVSWYQQALGQGPQFIFQYYEEEERQRGNFPDRFSGHQFPNYSSELNVNALLLGDSALYLCASSSRIYRTTDTQYFGPGTRLTVL.

The V and J genes are TRBV6-6 and TRBJ2-7; D not certain. The length of the CDR3 is 13 residues. Trimming removed 8 bases from V and 3 bases from J, with 14 bases in between. Germline lookup yields CDR1 MNHNY and CDR2 SVGAGI (reference sequence). The CDR3 DNA reads as TGTGCCAGCCGGCGGTCGGCCCTCTACGAGCAGTACTTC. Protein product: CASRRSALYEQYF.

On this clone: This same CDR3 is encoded by further DNA sequences in the sample. The V gene is TRBV6-6, the J gene TRBJ2-7; 10 bases agree with TRBD2. This CDR3 region has 15 residues. The V segment lost 4 bases and the J segment 6 bases; nucleotides outside the gene matches: 9. The germline gives CDR1 MNHNY, CDR2 SVGAGI (reference sequence). CDR3 nucleotides: TGTGCCAGCAGTTTTAGCGGGAGGCCCCCCGTCGAGCAGTACTTC. This encodes CASSFSGRPPVEQYF.

The chain is built from TRBV28 and TRBJ2-5; possible D gene TRBD1, 5 bases. The V end was cut by 3 bases, the J end by 0 bases, with 14 bases between. The CDR3 has 16 residues. Germline assignment: CDR1 MDHEN and CDR2 SYDVKM. DNA for the CDR3: TGTGCCAGCAGTTTGAAAAGGGGCAGGGACCAAGAGACCCAGTACTTC. Translation gives CASSLKRGRDQETQYF.

This clone has a handful of counts. The chain joins TRBV5-1 to TRBJ1-1, with D possibly matching TRBD1 (6 bases). The CDR3 consists of 12 residues. V was clipped by 4 bases and J by 8 bases, with 12 bases between them. The germline V gene encodes CDR1 SGHRS and CDR2 YFSETQ. CDR3 sequence: CASSPGGREAFF. Written as DNA, the CDR3 is TGCGCCAGCAGCCCGGGGGGGCGCGAAGCTTTCTTT.

This chain joins TRBV10-1 and TRBJ2-1; no clear D gene. Germline values: CDR1 WNHNN, CDR2 SYGVQD (reference sequence). V was clipped by 3 bases and J by 0 bases, with 12 bases between them. This CDR3 spans 16 amino acids. CDR3 residues: CASSDGRAASYNEQFF. The CDR3 DNA follows: TGCGCCAGCAGTGACGGCCGGGCGGCCTCCTACAATGAGCAGTTCTTC.

The CDR3 nucleotides are TGTGCCAGCAGTCGGGACCTGGGTTCACCCCTCCACTTT. It yields the protein CASSRDLGSPLHF. The chain has TRBV6-6 and TRBJ1-6, with D possibly TRBD1 on 5 matching bases. Germline V gene sequence: CDR1 MNHNY, CDR2 SVGAGI (reference sequence). The CDR3 length is 13 residues. The V end lost 5 bases, the J end lost 9 bases, and 11 bases lay between the germline ends.